This is a list of T cell receptor beta chains from one sample in a study of shared clonotypes between healthy human individuals. Profiling relied on immunoSEQ multiplex PCR, and the TCRdb table lists in-frame clones only, not all of them. The sample contains some 2,500,000 clones, 80% to 95% of which appear only once. The sample comprised naive CD4+ T cells from PBMCs. These TCRs come from a man aged 18 to 35 in good health. Some clones in this sample may be carry-over from other donors' samples. The CDR3 runs from the conserved cysteine through the conserved F or W. A D gene is named only where the DNA matches it firmly. The size of a clone is reported for some rows only, either as once, few or many, or as a class for expanded clones.

size	V	D	J	DNA	CDR3
-	TRBV5-1	-	TRBJ2-3	TGCGCCAGCAGCTTTGGCGGGAAGTCAGATACGCAGTATTTT	CASSFGGKSDTQYF
-	TRBV30	-	TRBJ2-1	TGTGCCTGGAGAGTCCGGACAAACTCCTACAATGAGCAGTTCTTC	CAWRVRTNSYNEQFF
once	TRBV11-2	-	TRBJ2-7	TGTGCCAGCAGTCTAGGCAGGCCTACTAGCTCCTACGAGCAGTACTTC	CASSLGRPTSSYEQYF
-	TRBV13	-	TRBJ2-7	TGTGCCAGCAGCTTTCCCCTGCGGGACGCTTCCGTCGAGCAGTACTTC	CASSFPLRDASVEQYF
-	TRBV6-1	TRBD1	TRBJ1-1	TGTGCCAGCAGTGAAATTGGGACAGGTGAAGCTTTCTTT	CASSEIGTGEAFF
-	TRBV28	-	TRBJ2-2	TGTGCCACTCGACTGGGGGTTGGGGAGCTGTTTTTT	CATRLGVGELFF
-	TRBV7-9	-	TRBJ1-1	TGTGCCAGCAGCTTAGTCTCGTCAGAAGCTTTCTTT	CASSLVSSEAFF
-	TRBV27	-	TRBJ2-7	TGTGCCAGCCGTTCGGGTTTAAAGCGCTACGAGCAGTACTTC	CASRSGLKRYEQYF
-	TRBV27	TRBD2	TRBJ2-1	TGTGCCAGCAGTTTAGGACTAGCGGGAGGATCTGAGCAGTTCTTC	CASSLGLAGGSEQFF
-	TRBV6-5	TRBD2	TRBJ2-5	TGTGCCAGCAGGAGCGGGAGCCGTGAGACCCAGTACTTC	CASRSGSRETQYF
-	TRBV10-3	TRBD1	TRBJ2-5	TGTGCCATCAGTAAAGAGGACAGGGTCCAAGAGACCCAGTACTTC	CAISKEDRVQETQYF
once	TRBV4-2	-	TRBJ2-5	TGTGCCAGCAGCCCGAGGGTTGGCGGAGAGACCCAGTACTTC	CASSPRVGGETQYF
-	TRBV19	-	TRBJ2-1	TGTGCCAGTAATCAAGGGGGGAAAGACAATGAGCAGTTCTTC	CASNQGGKDNEQFF
-	TRBV6-6	TRBD1	TRBJ2-7	TGTGCCAGCAGGACAGACAGGGGCGGACCCTACGAGCAGTACTTC	CASRTDRGGPYEQYF
few	TRBV19	-	TRBJ1-4	TGTGCCAGTAGTAACCCCATCAGGGCTCGACGTGAAAAACTGTTTTTT	CASSNPIRARREKLFF
-	TRBV5-1	TRBD2	TRBJ2-1	TGCGCCAGCAGCCCCCCCGGGACTAGCGGGAGAATAGAGCAGTTCTTC	CASSPPGTSGRIEQFF
-	TRBV5-8	TRBD1	TRBJ2-1	TGTGCCAGCAGCCGACTGGGACAGGGACCCTACAATGAGCAGTTCTTC	CASSRLGQGPYNEQFF
-	TRBV4-1	-	TRBJ1-5	TGCGCCAGCAGCCGTGAGGGCGGGCATAGCAATCAGCCCCAGCATTTT	CASSREGGHSNQPQHF
-	TRBV5-1	-	TRBJ2-3	TGCGCCAGCAGCATATCTAGCGCCGGCACAGATACGCAGTATTTT	CASSISSAGTDTQYF
-	TRBV6-5	TRBD2	TRBJ2-2	TGTGCCAGCAGTTACTCGACTAGCGGGAGAGTGGGGGAGCTGTTTTTT	CASSYSTSGRVGELFF
once	TRBV14	-	TRBJ2-7	TGTGCCAGCAGCACCCTACCGGTCGGGACTTACCTCGAGCAGTACTTC	CASSTLPVGTYLEQYF
-	TRBV5-1	-	TRBJ1-2	TGCGCCAGTCTCCTCTTACTCACGACTTATGGCTACACCTTC	CASLLLLTTYGYTF
-	TRBV30	-	TRBJ1-1	TGTGCCTGGAAGGAGGGGAGGAACACTGAAGCTTTCTTT	CAWKEGRNTEAFF
-	TRBV7-2	-	TRBJ1-2	TGTGCCAGCAGCATATCACCGGCAGACTATGGCTACACCTTC	CASSISPADYGYTF
-	TRBV28	TRBD1	TRBJ1-2	TGTGCCAGCAGTCCGGGGACAGGCCATACGGCTATGGATGGCTACACCTTC	CASSPGTGHTAMDGYTF
-	TRBV4-1	-	TRBJ1-2	TGCGCCAGCAGCCGGATGACCAGCCTAATGGTCTATGGCTACACCTTC	CASSRMTSLMVYGYTF